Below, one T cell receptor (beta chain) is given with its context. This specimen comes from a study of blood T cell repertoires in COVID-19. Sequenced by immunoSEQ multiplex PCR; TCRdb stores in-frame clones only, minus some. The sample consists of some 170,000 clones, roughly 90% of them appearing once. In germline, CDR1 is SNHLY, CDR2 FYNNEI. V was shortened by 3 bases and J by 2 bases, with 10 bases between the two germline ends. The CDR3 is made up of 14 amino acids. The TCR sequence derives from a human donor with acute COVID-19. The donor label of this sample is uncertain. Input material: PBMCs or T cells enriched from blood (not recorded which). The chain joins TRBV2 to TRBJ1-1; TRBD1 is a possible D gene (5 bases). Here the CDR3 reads CASSDTRTNTEAFF. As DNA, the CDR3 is TGTGCCAGCAGTGATACCCGGACAAACACTGAAGCTTTCTTT.